This passage covers 16 T cell receptor beta chains from one sample sequenced in a study of T cells in Graves' hyperthyroidism and ophthalmopathy. Regions amplified from RNA transcripts were the TCR beta CDR3 regions. Carried out on the TCR CDR3, a first-round RT-PCR used the HTBI primer set. TCRdb re-called the multiplex PCR reads through MiXCR, storing one row per CDR3 protein. The sample has hundreds of thousands of distinct CDR3 sequences, roughly 25% seen once; the top ten hold around 11%. The sequenced sample was blood. The receptor set was obtained from a woman in her twenties or thirties with Graves' ophthalmopathy.

Ten or more counts support this clonotype. The chain carries TRBV5-1 and TRBJ1-2, with 10 positions matching TRBD1. This CDR3 is built from 14 residues. V was pared by 9 bases and J by 1 base, with 6 bases of the junction left unmatched. Germline assignment: CDR1 SGHRS and CDR2 YFSETQ. The CDR3 DNA sequence: TGCGCCACCAAGACAGGGGGCAGTAACTATGGCTACACCTTC. This encodes CATKTGGSNYGYTF.

In the case of this clonotype: A junction boundary mismatches the germline segment, possibly from a read error. The chain combines TRBV12-3 or TRBV12-4 with TRBJ2-7; D gene uncertain. This CDR3 is built from 13 residues. The CDR3 protein is CASSNRHTYERYF. CDR3 coding DNA: TGTGCCAGCAGCAATAGACATACCTACGAGCGGTACTTC.

This clonotype was counted at least ten times. The chain couples TRBV20-1 to TRBJ1-2; no reliable D call. Germline assignment: CDR1 DFQATT and CDR2 SNEGSKA (reference sequence). Trimming took 2 bases from V and 2 from J, leaving 9 bases between them. The CDR3 covers 13 residues. The CDR3 coding sequence is TGCAGTGCTAGAAAGGACGGGAACTATGGCTACACCTTC. Protein sequence: CSARKDGNYGYTF.

The chain couples TRBV6-5 to TRBJ2-7; 10 nucleotides align to TRBD2. V shed 1 base and J 1 base; nucleotides not matched to a gene: 1. Looked up from germline, CDR1 is MNHEY and CDR2 is SVGAGI. The CDR3 covers 15 residues. The CDR3 loop is CASSYWTSGSYEQYF. In nucleotides, the CDR3 is TGTGCCAGCAGTTACTGGACTAGCGGTTCCTACGAGCAGTACTTC.

This clonotype appeared a few times. The chain joins TRBV20-1 to TRBJ2-7; 8 positions agree with TRBD2. The junction had 9 bases not matched to a gene; V was cut back by 2 bases and J by 6 bases. The CDR3 covers 14 residues. CDR1 and CDR2 (germline): DFQATT, SNEGSKA (reference sequence). The DNA for the CDR3 is TGCAGTGCTAGAACTAGCGGCGACCTATTCGAGCAGTACTTC. It specifies CSARTSGDLFEQYF.

The rearrangement joins TRBV9 to TRBJ1-2; D unresolved. Trimming shortened V by 1 base and J by 14 bases, and 18 bases separated the two germline ends. Germline V CDR1 and CDR2: SGDLS, YYNGEE. This CDR3 comprises 13 residues. The CDR3 here is CASSVNSGGNITF. CDR3 nucleotides: TGTGCCAGCAGCGTAAATTCTGGTGGGAACATAACCTTC.

This clonotype was seen ten or more times. The rearrangement uses TRBV12-3 or TRBV12-4 and TRBJ1-1; no clear D gene. The CDR3 spans 14 residues. The V end lost 6 bases, the J end lost 4 bases, and 15 bases lay between the germline ends. Written as DNA, the CDR3 is TGTGCCAGCAGGGGTAATAGTGTGGGCACTGAAGCTTTCTTT. Its translation: CASRGNSVGTEAFF.

This chain links TRBV6-1 with TRBJ2-7; a weak D match, TRBD2 (6 bases). The length of the CDR3 is 12 residues. V was trimmed by 7 bases and J by 7 bases, leaving 14 bases between them. In germline, CDR1 is MNHNS, CDR2 SASEGT. This CDR3 is CASTGGSWEQYF. The CDR3 DNA sequence: TGTGCCAGCACCGGAGGGTCTTGGGAGCAGTACTTC.

Comment on this clonotype: One base away lies a much larger clone, so this may be a sequencing read error. The rearrangement joins TRBV30 to TRBJ1-1; TRBD1 matches at 8 bases. Germline CDR1 reads GTSNPN; CDR2 reads SVGIG (reference sequence). The CDR3 spans 13 residues. Trimming cost V 5 bases and J 5 bases; bases outside gene matches: 7. The CDR3 DNA is TGTGCCTGGTCCCGGACAGGGAGAACTGAAGCTTTCTTT. Translated, it gives CAWSRTGRTEAFF.

The CDR3 DNA reads as TGTGCCAGTGAGAATTCTGGAAACACCATATATTTT. The encoded protein is CASENSGNTIYF. The rearrangement joins TRBV12-3 or TRBV12-4 to TRBJ1-3; the D is unclear. Trimming cost V 9 bases and J 1 base, with 7 bases left between them. CDR3 length: 12 residues.

This chain joins TRBV6-1 and TRBJ2-2; D is unresolved. The V end was cut by 6 bases, the J end by 2 bases, with 16 bases between. The CDR3 is 16 residues long. Germline CDR1 and CDR2: MNHNS and SASEGT. The CDR3 sequence: CASRRDRQTNTGELFF. CDR3 nucleotide sequence: TGTGCCAGCAGGAGAGACCGTCAAACTAACACCGGGGAGCTGTTTTTT.

This clonotype was observed at least ten times. The chain combines TRBV6-1 with TRBJ1-2, with 8 bases identical to TRBD1. The CDR3 is 15 amino acids. The germline V gene has CDR1 MNHNS and CDR2 SASEGT. The J segment lost 4 bases and the V segment lost 6 bases, leaving 10 bases of the junction unmatched. The CDR3 DNA reads TGTGCCAGCAGGACGATGGGGACAGGATTCTATGGCTACACCTTC. This translates into CASRTMGTGFYGYTF.

This clonotype was observed many times. J is TRBJ1-1 and V is TRBV30; possibly TRBD1 for D (5 bases). The CDR3 sequence is 13 residues long. The V end lost 1 base, the J end lost 0 bases, and 6 bases lay between the germline ends. The germline V gene has CDR1 GTSNPN and CDR2 SVGIG (reference sequence). CDR3 sequence (DNA): TGTGCCTGGAGTGGACAGTTGAACACTGAAGCTTTCTTT. Its translation is CAWSGQLNTEAFF.

This rearrangement joins TRBV20-1 to TRBJ2-2; 9 bases fit TRBD1. V lost 5 bases to trimming and J lost 6 bases; unmatched junction nucleotides: 13. The CDR3 has 16 amino acids. Germline lookup yields CDR1 DFQATT and CDR2 SNEGSKA (reference sequence). The CDR3 region has the DNA TGCAGTGCTGACCAGGGGGGGACAGGGACCCCCGGGGAGCTGTTTTTT. It yields the protein CSADQGGTGTPGELFF.

The sample holds many counts of this clonotype. In DNA, the CDR3 is TGTGCCAGCAGCTTAGGGGGAGTCACCTACGAGCAGTACTTC. Residues: CASSLGGVTYEQYF. The chain carries TRBV7-6 and TRBJ2-7; TRBD2 might be the D (5 bases). The CDR3 contains 14 residues. Germline loops: CDR1 SGHVS, CDR2 FNYEAQ. Between the trimmed V and J ends, which lost 1 base and 2 bases, there was a span of 9 bases.

This clonotype was counted at least ten times. V usage is TRBV7-8 and J usage is TRBJ2-4; D gene ambiguous. CDR1 is SGHVS, CDR2 FQNEAQ, per germline. The CDR3 spans 18 residues. The ends were cut back, 1 base at V and 3 bases at J, with 19 bases in the middle. CDR3 coding DNA: TGTGCCAGCAGCTTAGGCAGGACCCTTGGGTTAATCAAAAACATTCAGTACTTC. This translates into CASSLGRTLGLIKNIQYF.